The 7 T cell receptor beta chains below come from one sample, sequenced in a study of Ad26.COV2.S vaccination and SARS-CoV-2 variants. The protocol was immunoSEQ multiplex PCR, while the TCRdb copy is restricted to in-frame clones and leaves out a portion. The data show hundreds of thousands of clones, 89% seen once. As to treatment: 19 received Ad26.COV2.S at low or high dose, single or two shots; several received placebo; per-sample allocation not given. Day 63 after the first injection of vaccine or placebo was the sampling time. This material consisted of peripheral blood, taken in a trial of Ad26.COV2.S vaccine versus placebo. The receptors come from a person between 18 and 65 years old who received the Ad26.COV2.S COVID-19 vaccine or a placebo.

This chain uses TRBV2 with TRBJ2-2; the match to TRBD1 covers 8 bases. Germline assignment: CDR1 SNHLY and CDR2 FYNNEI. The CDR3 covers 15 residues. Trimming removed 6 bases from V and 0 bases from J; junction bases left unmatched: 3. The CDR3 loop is CASSVQGANTGELFF. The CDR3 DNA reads TGTGCCAGCAGCGTACAGGGGGCGAACACCGGGGAGCTGTTTTTT.

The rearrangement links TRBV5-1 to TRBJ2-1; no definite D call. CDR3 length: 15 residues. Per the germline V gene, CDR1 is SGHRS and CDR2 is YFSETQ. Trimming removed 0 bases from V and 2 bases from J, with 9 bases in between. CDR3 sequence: CASSLVAVTYNEQFF. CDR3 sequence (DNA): TGCGCCAGCAGCTTGGTTGCAGTCACCTACAATGAGCAGTTCTTC.

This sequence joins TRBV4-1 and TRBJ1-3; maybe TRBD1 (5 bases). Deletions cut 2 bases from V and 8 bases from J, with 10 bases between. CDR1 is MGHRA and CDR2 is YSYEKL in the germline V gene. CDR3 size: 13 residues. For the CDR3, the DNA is TGCGCCAGCAGCCAAACCCAGGGAGACACCATATATTTT. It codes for CASSQTQGDTIYF.

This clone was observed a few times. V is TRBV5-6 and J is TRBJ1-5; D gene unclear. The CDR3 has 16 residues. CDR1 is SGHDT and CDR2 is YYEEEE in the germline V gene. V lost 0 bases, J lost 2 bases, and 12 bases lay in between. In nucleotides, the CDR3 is TGTGCCAGCAGCTTGGGCTCCTTAAGGGGCAATCAGCCCCAGCATTTT. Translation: CASSLGSLRGNQPQHF.

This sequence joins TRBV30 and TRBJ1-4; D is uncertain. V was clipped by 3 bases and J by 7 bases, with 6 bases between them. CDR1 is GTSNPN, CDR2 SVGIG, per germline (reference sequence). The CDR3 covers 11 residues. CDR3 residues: CAWSEIEKLFF. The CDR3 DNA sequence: TGTGCCTGGAGCGAGATTGAAAAACTGTTTTTT. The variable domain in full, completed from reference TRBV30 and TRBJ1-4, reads SQTIHQWPATLVQPVGSPLSLECTVEGTSNPNLYWYRQAAGRGLQLLFYSVGIGQISSEVPQNLSASRPQDRQFILSSKKLLLSDSGFYLCAWSEIEKLFFGSGTQLSVL.

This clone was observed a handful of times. In DNA, the CDR3 is TGTGCCAGCAGCCAACGAGTAGCGGGTTACGAGCAGTACTTC. It is translated as CASSQRVAGYEQYF. The chain carries TRBV3-1 (or the pseudogene TRBV3-2) and TRBJ2-7; TRBD2 agrees at 7 bases. The CDR3 is 14 residues long. The J segment lost 4 bases and the V segment lost 2 bases, leaving 5 bases of the junction unmatched. The germline V gene encodes CDR1 LGHDT and CDR2 YNNKEL (reference sequence).

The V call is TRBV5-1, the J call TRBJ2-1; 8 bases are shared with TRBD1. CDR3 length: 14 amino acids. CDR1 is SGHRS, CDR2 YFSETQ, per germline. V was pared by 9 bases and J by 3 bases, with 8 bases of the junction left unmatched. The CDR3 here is CATSPGTGYNEQFF. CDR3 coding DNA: TGCGCCACCAGTCCCGGGACAGGCTACAATGAGCAGTTCTTC.